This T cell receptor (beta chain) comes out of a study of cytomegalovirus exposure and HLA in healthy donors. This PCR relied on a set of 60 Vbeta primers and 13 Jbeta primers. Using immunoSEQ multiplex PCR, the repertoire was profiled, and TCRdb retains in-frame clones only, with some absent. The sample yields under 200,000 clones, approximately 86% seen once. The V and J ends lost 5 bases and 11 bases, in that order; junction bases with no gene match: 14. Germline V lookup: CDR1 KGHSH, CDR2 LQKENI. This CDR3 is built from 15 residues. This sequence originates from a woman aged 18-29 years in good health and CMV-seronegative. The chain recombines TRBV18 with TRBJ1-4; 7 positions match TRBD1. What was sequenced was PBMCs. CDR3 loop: CASSSGQDRSVKLFF. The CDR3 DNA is TGTGCCAGCTCATCAGGACAGGACCGAAGTGTGAAACTGTTTTTT.